These T cell receptor beta chains were read from a single sample in a study of T cells in Graves' hyperthyroidism and ophthalmopathy. TCRdb re-called the multiplex PCR reads through MiXCR, storing one row per CDR3 protein. Here the sample spans about 610,000 distinct CDR3 sequences, about 14% being singletons. The sample taken for sequencing was blood. These receptors were collected from a woman aged 40 to 50 with Graves' ophthalmopathy. CDR3s include the opening cysteine and the closing phenylalanine or tryptophan. Each record gives: D gene, clone size, J gene, V gene, CDR3 protein, CDR3 DNA. D genes are given only for firm matches. Clone size is not always given. Where it is, it says once, few, many or a class for expanded clones.

D: NA
size: many
J: TRBJ2-7
V: TRBV27
CDR3: CASSFVTPSMRNEQYF
DNA: TGTGCCAGCAGTTTCGTCACTCCCAGTATGAGGAACGAGCAGTACTTC

D: NA
size: NA
J: TRBJ1-4
V: TRBV11-2
CDR3: CASSPRAGVNEKLFF
DNA: TGTGCCAGCAGCCCCAGGGCGGGGGTAAATGAAAAACTGTTTTTT

D: NA
size: NA
J: TRBJ1-1
V: TRBV28
CDR3: CTSSFGGAFRTEAFF
DNA: TGTACCAGCAGTTTCGGGGGGGCGTTTCGCACTGAAGCTTTCTTT

D: NA
size: many
J: TRBJ2-2
V: TRBV6-2/TRBV6-3
CDR3: CASATLNTGELFF
DNA: TGTGCCAGCGCCACTCTAAACACCGGGGAGCTGTTTTTT

D: TRBD2
size: few
J: TRBJ2-5
V: TRBV7-2
CDR3: CASGQGLAGETQYF
DNA: TGTGCCAGCGGCCAGGGACTAGCTGGAGAGACCCAGTACTTC

D: NA
size: NA
J: TRBJ1-3
V: TRBV29-1
CDR3: CSVVGGSSGNTIYF
DNA: TGCAGCGTTGTTGGAGGGAGCTCTGGAAACACCATATATTTT

D: TRBD1
size: few
J: TRBJ2-7
V: TRBV28
CDR3: CASRPDRDTYEQYF
DNA: TGTGCCAGCAGGCCCGACAGGGACACCTACGAGCAGTACTTC

D: NA
size: NA
J: TRBJ1-6
V: TRBV7-9
CDR3: CASSLEGDSPLHF
DNA: TGTGCCAGCAGCCTAGAGGGAGATTCACCCCTCCACTTT

D: NA
size: many
J: TRBJ2-5
V: TRBV27
CDR3: CASSPGLADQETQYF
DNA: TGTGCCAGCAGTCCGGGGCTAGCCGATCAAGAGACCCAGTACTTC

D: TRBD1
size: NA
J: TRBJ1-1
V: TRBV27
CDR3: CASSFTGTDSMNTEAFF
DNA: TGTGCCAGCAGTTTCACCGGGACAGACTCAATGAACACTGAAGCTTTCTTT

D: NA
size: NA
J: TRBJ1-2
V: TRBV6-2/TRBV6-3
CDR3: CASSLGHPNPYGYTF
DNA: TGTGCCAGCAGCCTCGGACACCCGAATCCCTATGGCTACACCTTC

D: NA
size: many
J: TRBJ1-3
V: TRBV15
CDR3: CATSSHWEQSSGNTIYF
DNA: TGTGCCACCAGCAGCCACTGGGAACAGAGCTCTGGAAACACCATATATTTT

D: NA
size: many
J: TRBJ2-2
V: TRBV4-2
CDR3: CASSQDRGKNTGELFF
DNA: TGTGCCAGCAGCCAAGATCGGGGAAAGAACACCGGGGAGCTGTTTTTT

D: TRBD1
size: few
J: TRBJ2-7
V: TRBV2
CDR3: CASRPGTGGWEQYF
DNA: TGTGCCAGCAGACCCGGGACAGGGGGATGGGAGCAGTACTTC

D: NA
size: many
J: TRBJ2-7
V: TRBV5-1
CDR3: CASSWGDSSYEQYF
DNA: TGCGCCAGCAGCTGGGGGGACAGTTCCTACGAGCAGTACTTC

D: NA
size: many
J: TRBJ1-1
V: TRBV27
CDR3: CASSLLAGANTEAFF
DNA: TGTGCCAGCAGTTTATTAGCTGGGGCTAACACTGAAGCTTTCTTT

D: TRBD2
size: many
J: TRBJ2-7
V: TRBV11-2
CDR3: CASSTAYGTNYEQYF
DNA: TGTGCCAGCAGCACAGCCTACGGGACTAACTACGAGCAGTACTTC

D: TRBD1
size: many
J: TRBJ2-5
V: TRBV5-4
CDR3: CASSLRTGGGETQYF
DNA: TGTGCCAGCAGCCTGAGGACAGGGGGAGGGGAGACCCAGTACTTC

D: TRBD2
size: many
J: TRBJ2-5
V: TRBV12-3/TRBV12-4
CDR3: CASTSGTNQETQYF
DNA: TGTGCCAGCACCTCCGGGACTAACCAAGAGACCCAGTACTTC

D: NA
size: many
J: TRBJ1-2
V: TRBV6-5
CDR3: CASSYSSTATYGYTF
DNA: TGTGCCAGCAGTTACTCTTCGACAGCGACCTATGGCTACACCTTC

D: TRBD1
size: many
J: TRBJ2-7
V: TRBV7-8
CDR3: CASSSLGQGLYEQYF
DNA: TGTGCCAGCAGCTCCTTGGGACAGGGGCTCTACGAGCAGTACTTC

D: TRBD2
size: few
J: TRBJ2-7
V: TRBV7-9
CDR3: CASSVSGSTYEQYF
DNA: TGTGCCAGCAGCGTTAGCGGGAGCACCTACGAGCAGTACTTC

D: TRBD2
size: NA
J: TRBJ2-2
V: TRBV6-1
CDR3: CASSGSGSLNTGELFF
DNA: TGTGCCAGCAGTGGTAGCGGGAGTTTGAACACCGGGGAGCTGTTTTTT

D: NA
size: many
J: TRBJ1-1
V: TRBV6-1
CDR3: CASRNPTGAGYTEAFF
DNA: TGTGCCAGCCGCAACCCGACCGGGGCGGGTTACACTGAAGCTTTCTTT

D: NA
size: few
J: TRBJ2-1
V: TRBV7-9
CDR3: CATDALTGDEQFF
DNA: TGTGCCACCGACGCACTCACAGGCGATGAGCAGTTCTTC

D: NA
size: NA
J: TRBJ2-5
V: TRBV27
CDR3: CASSLRGDHRDVQETQYF
DNA: TGTGCCAGCAGTTTACGTGGGGATCATAGGGACGTCCAAGAGACCCAGTACTTC

D: NA
size: many
J: TRBJ1-2
V: TRBV27
CDR3: CATQSTNGYTF
DNA: TGTGCCACCCAGTCGACAAATGGCTACACCTTC

D: NA
size: NA
J: TRBJ2-7
V: TRBV4-2
CDR3: CASSQDYGQPYEQYF
DNA: TGTGCCAGCAGCCAAGATTATGGACAGCCCTACGAGCAGTACTTC

D: TRBD1
size: NA
J: TRBJ2-3
V: TRBV19
CDR3: CASSVQGASITDTQYF
DNA: TGTGCCAGTAGTGTACAGGGGGCTTCGATCACAGATACGCAGTATTTT

D: TRBD2
size: many
J: TRBJ2-5
V: TRBV28
CDR3: CASSSPGLAGGGETQYF
DNA: TGTGCCAGCAGTTCCCCCGGCCTAGCGGGAGGGGGAGAGACCCAGTACTTC

D: NA
size: few
J: TRBJ2-6
V: TRBV29-1
CDR3: CSVMSSGANVLTF
DNA: TGCAGCGTTATGTCCTCTGGGGCCAACGTCCTGACTTTC

D: NA
size: few
J: TRBJ2-3
V: TRBV6-5
CDR3: CASSYVGGGTDTQYF
DNA: TGTGCCAGCAGTTATGTGGGAGGGGGTACAGATACGCAGTATTTT

D: NA
size: many
J: TRBJ2-5
V: TRBV28
CDR3: CASSSHGGGETQYF
DNA: TGTGCCAGCAGTTCCCACGGAGGGGGAGAGACCCAGTACTTC

D: NA
size: many
J: TRBJ2-7
V: TRBV2
CDR3: CASRVRGREQYF
DNA: TGTGCCAGCAGGGTCAGGGGAAGGGAGCAGTACTTC

D: NA
size: NA
J: TRBJ2-7
V: TRBV4-1
CDR3: CASSQEPRYEQYF
DNA: TGCGCCAGCAGCCAGGAACCCCGATACGAGCAGTACTTC

D: NA
size: NA
J: TRBJ1-1
V: TRBV20-1
CDR3: CRGTVNTEAFF
DNA: TGCAGGGGGACGGTGAACACTGAAGCTTTCTTT

D: NA
size: NA
J: TRBJ2-5
V: TRBV6-2/TRBV6-3
CDR3: CASSGTAETQYF
DNA: TGTGCCAGCAGTGGGACTGCGGAGACCCAGTACTTC

D: TRBD1
size: many
J: TRBJ1-2
V: TRBV12-3/TRBV12-4
CDR3: CASSEPGQGDGYTF
DNA: TGTGCCAGCAGTGAACCGGGACAGGGAGATGGCTACACCTTC

D: NA
size: many
J: TRBJ2-5
V: TRBV12-3/TRBV12-4
CDR3: CASSFILSSWETQYF
DNA: TGTGCCAGCAGTTTTATATTAAGTTCTTGGGAGACCCAGTACTTC

D: TRBD1
size: NA
J: TRBJ1-1
V: TRBV4-2
CDR3: CASSQPGGGAGGVRTEAFF
DNA: TGTGCCAGCAGCCAACCCGGTGGAGGGGCAGGGGGGGTTCGGACTGAAGCTTTCTTT

D: TRBD2
size: many
J: TRBJ2-2
V: TRBV19
CDR3: CASCSGRALTDTGELFF
DNA: TGTGCCAGTTGTAGCGGGAGGGCCTTAACTGACACCGGGGAGCTGTTTTTT

D: NA
size: NA
J: TRBJ1-2
V: TRBV5-8
CDR3: CASSLGTQGNYGYTF
DNA: TGTGCCAGCAGCTTGGGTACACAGGGTAACTATGGCTACACCTTC

D: NA
size: few
J: TRBJ1-5
V: TRBV20-1
CDR3: CSASADSTGQPQHF
DNA: TGCAGTGCTAGCGCGGACAGTACGGGACAGCCCCAGCATTTT

D: TRBD2
size: NA
J: TRBJ2-7
V: TRBV19
CDR3: CASSRPSGGALETSGYEQYF
DNA: TGTGCCAGTAGTAGGCCCTCCGGGGGGGCCTTGGAGACTAGCGGCTACGAGCAGTACTTC

D: TRBD1
size: few
J: TRBJ1-6
V: TRBV6-1
CDR3: CASRARGDRSDSPLHF
DNA: TGTGCCAGCAGGGCCCGCGGGGACAGATCGGACTCACCCCTCCACTTT

D: TRBD1
size: many
J: TRBJ2-7
V: TRBV30
CDR3: CAWRRQGHGEQYF
DNA: TGTGCCTGGAGGAGACAGGGTCATGGCGAGCAGTACTTC

D: NA
size: many
J: TRBJ2-2
V: TRBV12-3/TRBV12-4
CDR3: CASSSGTLDTGELFF
DNA: TGTGCCAGCAGTTCCGGGACACTCGACACCGGGGAGCTGTTTTTT

D: NA
size: many
J: TRBJ1-1
V: TRBV27
CDR3: CASISLSTEAFF
DNA: TGTGCCAGCATTTCTCTGAGCACTGAAGCTTTCTTT

D: TRBD1
size: few
J: TRBJ1-5
V: TRBV9
CDR3: CASREDRDSNQPQHF
DNA: TGTGCCAGCAGAGAGGACAGGGATAGCAATCAGCCCCAGCATTTT

D: TRBD1
size: many
J: TRBJ2-5
V: TRBV6-5
CDR3: CASSYRTGGAETQYF
DNA: TGTGCCAGCAGTTACAGGACAGGGGGCGCAGAGACCCAGTACTTC

D: NA
size: many
J: TRBJ2-7
V: TRBV5-1
CDR3: CASSVGGQMLRGAEQYF
DNA: TGCGCCAGCAGCGTGGGGGGACAGATGCTGAGGGGAGCCGAGCAGTACTTC

D: NA
size: many
J: TRBJ1-2
V: TRBV20-1
CDR3: CSARPGGLNYGYTF
DNA: TGCAGTGCTAGGCCGGGGGGCTTAAACTATGGCTACACCTTC

D: TRBD2
size: many
J: TRBJ2-5
V: TRBV7-2
CDR3: CASSLGGRAQETQYF
DNA: TGTGCCAGCAGCTTAGGTGGGAGGGCCCAAGAGACCCAGTACTTC

D: NA
size: many
J: TRBJ1-5
V: TRBV28
CDR3: CASSFEGGYQPQHF
DNA: TGTGCCAGCAGTTTTGAAGGGGGGTATCAGCCCCAGCATTTT